Sequencing of this TCR beta chain was carried out in a study of T cells after yellow fever vaccination. Study overall: The authors prepared low-cell-number fractions using SMART-Seq v4 Ultra Low Input.

This clonotype was found a few times. The antigen remains unidentified. The CDR3 runs to 13 residues. The V gene's germline CDR1 is MNHEY and CDR2 SVGAGI. V was pared by 0 bases and J by 8 bases, with 9 bases between. The study made its TCR cDNA through 5'RACE template switching. That step introduced a universal primer site along with UMIs. From the 5' RACE reads, TCRdb called clonotypes with MiXCR, one entry per CDR3 protein. The table shows around 590,000 distinct CDR3 sequences, with 9% to 15% occurring only once. General study points: The booster saw the reappearance of most primary-vaccination clones (around 95% CD4, about 88% CD8).

Sequenced material: PBMCs, taken on the day of the yellow fever booster vaccination. The clonotype was recovered from a man aged 30-40 years who received the YFV17D yellow fever vaccine. The V and J genes are TRBV6-5 and TRBJ2-3; the D is unclear. The CDR3 sequence is CASSYSVSGTQYF. The DNA of the CDR3 is TGTGCCAGCAGTTACTCTGTCAGTGGTACGCAGTATTTT.